This TCR beta chain is from a study of shared clonotypes between healthy human individuals. Study in general: Ranging from 18 to 49 in age, donors were two women and a few men. Study findings and constraints: A few donors showed sharing of around 5% of naive CD4 clonotypes. Clonotypes not shared had lower generation probabilities than those common to all four donors.

CDR3 length: 19 residues. Original handling: Filtering differed for immunoSEQ, which gave only junction sequences without quality scores. TCRdb's copy holds only in-frame clones and misses some; the assay was immunoSEQ multiplex PCR. Clone size and V and J calls were adopted from that table, with D and trimming inferred from the DNA. The sample has about a million clones, 60% to 80% seen once. With regard to this clone: Its antigen is unidentified.

The rearrangement uses TRBV12-2 and TRBJ1-2; no DNA check was done on the table's D call, TRBD1. TRBV12-2 is termed a pseudogene. This clonotype was sampled from a man aged 18 to 30 in good health. The sequenced sample was memory CD4+ T cells sorted from blood. Subset reported: CD45RA-negative fraction. The CDR3 sequence: CASRRARRQGKGLVYGYTF. CDR3 bases: TGTGCAAGTCGCCGAGCCCGGCGACAGGGAAAAGGTCTCGTCTATGGCTACACCTTC.